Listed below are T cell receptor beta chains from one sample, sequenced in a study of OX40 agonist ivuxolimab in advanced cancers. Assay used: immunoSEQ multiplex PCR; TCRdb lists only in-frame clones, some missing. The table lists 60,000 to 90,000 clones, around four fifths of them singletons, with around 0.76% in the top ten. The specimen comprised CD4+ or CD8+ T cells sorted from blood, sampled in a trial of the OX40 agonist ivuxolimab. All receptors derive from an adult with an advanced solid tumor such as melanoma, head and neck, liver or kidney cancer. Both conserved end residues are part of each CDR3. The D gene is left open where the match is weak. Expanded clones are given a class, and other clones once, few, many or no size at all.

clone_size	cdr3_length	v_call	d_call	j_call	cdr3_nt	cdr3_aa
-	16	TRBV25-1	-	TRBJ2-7	TGTGCCAGCAGTGAATCGGAGGGTTATAGCTCCTACGAGCAGTACTTC	CASSESEGYSSYEQYF
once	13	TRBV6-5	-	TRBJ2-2	TGTGCCAGCGCTGGGGTTAGCACCGGGGAGCTGTTTTTT	CASAGVSTGELFF
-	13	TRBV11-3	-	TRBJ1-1	TGTGCCAGCAGCCCTGATGTGCGCACTGAAGCTTTCTTT	CASSPDVRTEAFF
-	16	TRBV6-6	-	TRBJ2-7	TGTGCCAGCCTCACCCCATCAGGCCCATCCTCCTACGAGCAGTACTTC	CASLTPSGPSSYEQYF
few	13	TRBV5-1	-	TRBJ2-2	TGCGCCAGCAGCCCCCAAGGCACCGGGGAGCTGTTTTTT	CASSPQGTGELFF
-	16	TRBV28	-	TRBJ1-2	TGTGCCAGCAGTTTACGGGTGGGAGCCTCTTTCTATGGCTACACCTTC	CASSLRVGASFYGYTF
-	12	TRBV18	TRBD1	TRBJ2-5	TGTGCCAGCTCAAAACAGGGGGAGACCCAGTACTTC	CASSKQGETQYF
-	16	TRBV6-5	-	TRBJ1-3	TGTGCCAGCAGTTATTCGCCAGGGTGGTCTGGAAACACCATATATTTT	CASSYSPGWSGNTIYF
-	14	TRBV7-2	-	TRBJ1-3	TGTGCCAGCAGCTTCCCACCCTCTGGAAACACCATATATTTT	CASSFPPSGNTIYF
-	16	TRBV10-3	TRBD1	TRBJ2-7	TGTGCCATCAGTGACCCCCGGACAGGGGGAGGGTACGAGCAGTACTTC	CAISDPRTGGGYEQYF
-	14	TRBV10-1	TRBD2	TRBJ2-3	TGCGCCAGCGGCGCTAGCGGGAGTGCAGATACGCAGTATTTT	CASGASGSADTQYF
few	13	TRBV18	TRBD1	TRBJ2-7	TGTGCCAGCTCACGAGACAGGGGCTACGAGCAGTACTTC	CASSRDRGYEQYF
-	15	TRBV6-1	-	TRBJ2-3	TGTGCCAGCACCCGGGGGACTTATAACACAGATACGCAGTATTTT	CASTRGTYNTDTQYF
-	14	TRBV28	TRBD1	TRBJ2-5	TGTGCCAGCAGTGACCCTGGACAGGGGGAGACCCAGTACTTC	CASSDPGQGETQYF
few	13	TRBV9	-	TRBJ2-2	TGTGCCAGCAGCGAGGCAGTGGACGGGGAGCTGTTTTTT	CASSEAVDGELFF
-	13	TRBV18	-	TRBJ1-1	TGTGCCAGCGCCCAGGGCAGGGCCACTGAAGCTTTCTTT	CASAQGRATEAFF
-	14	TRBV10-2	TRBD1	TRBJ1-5	TGCGCCAGCAGGGACAGGGGGCTCCATCAGCCCCAGCATTTT	CASRDRGLHQPQHF
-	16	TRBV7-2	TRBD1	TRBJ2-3	TGTGCCAGCAGCTTGTGGTCAGGGGGAGGCACAGATACGCAGTATTTT	CASSLWSGGGTDTQYF
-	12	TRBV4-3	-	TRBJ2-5	TGCGCCAGCGGGTGGGAAGGGAAGACCCAGTACTTC	CASGWEGKTQYF
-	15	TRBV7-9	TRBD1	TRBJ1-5	TGTGCCAGCAGCTCGGGACAGGGGCCCTCGCAGCCCCAGCATTTT	CASSSGQGPSQPQHF
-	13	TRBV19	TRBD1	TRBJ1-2	TGTGCCAGTAAGCCGGGACAGCACTATGGCTACACCTTC	CASKPGQHYGYTF
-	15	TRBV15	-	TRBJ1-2	TGTGCCACCAGCAGAGATCTGAGGGTACAGTATGGCTACACCTTC	CATSRDLRVQYGYTF
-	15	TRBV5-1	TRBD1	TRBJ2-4	TGCGCCAGCAGCCCAATAGACAGGGGGCCAAACATTCAGTACTTC	CASSPIDRGPNIQYF
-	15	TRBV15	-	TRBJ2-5	TGTGCCACCAGCAGAGATAGGGGGACCCAAGAGACCCAGTACTTC	CATSRDRGTQETQYF
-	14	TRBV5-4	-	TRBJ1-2	TGTGCCAGCAGCCCCGGAGAGGGGTGGTATGGCTACACCTTC	CASSPGEGWYGYTF
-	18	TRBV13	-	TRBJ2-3	TGTGCCAGCAGCTTAGGGTTTTGGGACACACCTCAGGCAGATACGCAGTATTTT	CASSLGFWDTPQADTQYF
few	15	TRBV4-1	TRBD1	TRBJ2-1	TGCGCCAGCAGCCTGGGACAGGGAAGCTACAATGAGCAGTTCTTC	CASSLGQGSYNEQFF
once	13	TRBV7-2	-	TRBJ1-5	TGTGCCAGCAGCTTGTTAAGGCGGGAGCCCCAGCATTTT	CASSLLRREPQHF
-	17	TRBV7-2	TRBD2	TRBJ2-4	TGTGCCAGCAGCTTAGGCCCCCAGCGGGAAGCTGGAAACATTCAGTACTTC	CASSLGPQREAGNIQYF
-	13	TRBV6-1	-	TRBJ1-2	TGTGCCAGCAGCCAGGGGACGGACTATGGCTACACCTTC	CASSQGTDYGYTF
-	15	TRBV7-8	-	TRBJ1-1	TGTGCCAGCAGCTACGGCCACGGTAATCAGGGTGAAGCTTTCTTT	CASSYGHGNQGEAFF
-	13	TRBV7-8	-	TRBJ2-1	TGTGCCAGCAGCTCCGGATCTGGGAATGAGCAGTTCTTC	CASSSGSGNEQFF
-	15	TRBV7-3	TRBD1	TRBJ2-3	TGTGCCAGCAGGGAGACAGGGGGCGGGGCAGATACGCAGTATTTT	CASRETGGGADTQYF
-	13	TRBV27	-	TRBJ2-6	TGTGCCAGCAGCCCCTCTGGGGCCAACGTCCTGACTTTC	CASSPSGANVLTF
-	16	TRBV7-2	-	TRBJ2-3	TGTGCCAGCAGCTTCAGAGCCAGCGCGGGGACAGATACGCAGTATTTT	CASSFRASAGTDTQYF
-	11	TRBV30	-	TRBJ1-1	TGTGCCTGGAGTCGGACAGCTGAAGCTTTCTTT	CAWSRTAEAFF
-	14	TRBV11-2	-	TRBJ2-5	TGTGCCAGCAGCTTAGAGTCAGGGAGAGAGACCCAGTACTTC	CASSLESGRETQYF
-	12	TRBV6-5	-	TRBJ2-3	TGTGCCAGCAGTTCCACAGGGGATACGCAGTATTTT	CASSSTGDTQYF
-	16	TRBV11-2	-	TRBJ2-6	TGTGCCAGCAGCTTCATCAGGGTGTCTGGGGCCAACGTCCTGACTTTC	CASSFIRVSGANVLTF
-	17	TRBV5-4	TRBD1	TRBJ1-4	TGTGCCAGCAGCTTGGCCGCGGGGACAGGAACTAATGAAAAACTGTTTTTT	CASSLAAGTGTNEKLFF
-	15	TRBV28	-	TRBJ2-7	TGTGCCAGCACGGAGGGACAGTTCGATTCCTACGAGCAGTACTTC	CASTEGQFDSYEQYF
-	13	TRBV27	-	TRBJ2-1	TGTGCCAGCAGTTTACAAAGGGGTAATGAGCAGTTCTTC	CASSLQRGNEQFF
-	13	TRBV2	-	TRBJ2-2	TGTGCCAGCAGGATCGCGAACACCGGGGAGCTGTTTTTT	CASRIANTGELFF
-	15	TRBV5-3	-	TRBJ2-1	TGTGCCAACCCAGACCGGGCCCCGCGGTGCAATGAGCAGTTCTTC	CANPDRAPRCNEQFF
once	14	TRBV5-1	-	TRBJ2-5	TGCGCCAGCAGCTTGCGATCTCCAGTGGAGACCCAGTACTTC	CASSLRSPVETQYF
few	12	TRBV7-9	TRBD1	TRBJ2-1	TGTGCCAGCAGCTTAGTGGACAGGGAGCAGTTCTTC	CASSLVDREQFF
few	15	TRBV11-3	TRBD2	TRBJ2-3	TGTGCCAGCAGCCTAGGGACTAGCGGCACAGATACGCAGTATTTT	CASSLGTSGTDTQYF
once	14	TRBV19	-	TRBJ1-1	TGTGCCAGTAGTCTTGGACAGACGAACACTGAAGCTTTCTTT	CASSLGQTNTEAFF
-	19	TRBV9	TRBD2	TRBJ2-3	TGTGCCAGCAGCGCCGTCCCGGGACTAGCGGGAGGGCCGGCAGATACGCAGTATTTT	CASSAVPGLAGGPADTQYF
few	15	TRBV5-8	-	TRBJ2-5	TGTGCCAGCAGCTTGAAGGACCAGTGGGGGGAGACCCAGTACTTC	CASSLKDQWGETQYF
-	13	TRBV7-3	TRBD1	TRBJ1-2	TGTGCCAGCAGGCGCGGGACAGGGGATGGCTACACCTTC	CASRRGTGDGYTF
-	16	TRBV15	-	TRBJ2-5	TGTGCCACCAGCAGAGGCGGAATCGATACGGGAGAGACCCAGTACTTC	CATSRGGIDTGETQYF
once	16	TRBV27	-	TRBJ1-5	TGTGCCAGCAGTTTATTCTCAGCAGAGGGCAATCAGCCCCAGCATTTT	CASSLFSAEGNQPQHF
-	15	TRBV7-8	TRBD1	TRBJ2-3	TGTGCCAGCAGCCAAGGGGGGACAGGGAGGGATACGCAGTATTTT	CASSQGGTGRDTQYF
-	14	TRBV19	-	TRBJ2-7	TGTGCCAGTAGTCCGCGGACAGGGAGGGGCGAGCAGTACTTC	CASSPRTGRGEQYF